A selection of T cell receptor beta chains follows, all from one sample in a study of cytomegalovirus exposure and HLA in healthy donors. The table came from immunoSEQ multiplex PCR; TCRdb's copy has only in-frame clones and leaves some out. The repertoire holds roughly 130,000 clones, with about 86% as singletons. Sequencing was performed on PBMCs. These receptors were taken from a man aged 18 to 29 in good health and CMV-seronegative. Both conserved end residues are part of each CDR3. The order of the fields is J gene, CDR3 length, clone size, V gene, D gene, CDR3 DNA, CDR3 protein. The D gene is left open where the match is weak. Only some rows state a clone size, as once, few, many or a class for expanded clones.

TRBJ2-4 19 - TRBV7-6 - TGTGCCAGCAGCTTCTCGACAGGGACGGAGGGGGCGGCCAAAAACATTCAGTACTTC CASSFSTGTEGAAKNIQYF
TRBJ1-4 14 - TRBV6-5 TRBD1 TGTGCCAGCAGTTACGGGACAGTTAATGAAAAACTGTTTTTT CASSYGTVNEKLFF
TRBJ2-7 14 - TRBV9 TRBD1 TGTGCCAGCAGCGTAGATGGGACAGACTACGAGCAGTACTTC CASSVDGTDYEQYF
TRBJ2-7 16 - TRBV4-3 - TGCGCCAGCAGCCAAGATAATTCTGGTACAGCTTACGAGCAGTACTTC CASSQDNSGTAYEQYF
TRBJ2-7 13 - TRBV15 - TGTGCCACCAGCGGCTCTATAGGGGACGAGCAGTACTTC CATSGSIGDEQYF
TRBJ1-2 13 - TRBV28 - TGTGCCATAACCCCCGGGAAAGCCTATGGCTACACCTTC CAITPGKAYGYTF
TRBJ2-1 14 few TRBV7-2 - TGTGCCAGCAGAGGTGACAGTTGGGACAATGAGCAGTTCTTC CASRGDSWDNEQFF
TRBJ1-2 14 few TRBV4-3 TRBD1 TGCGCCAGCAGCCAGAGCCGGGACAGGCATGGCTACACCTTC CASSQSRDRHGYTF
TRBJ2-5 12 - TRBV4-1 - TGCGCCAGCAGCCAGAGTCTAGGGACCCAGTACTTC CASSQSLGTQYF
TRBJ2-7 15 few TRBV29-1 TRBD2 TGCAGCGTCCCAAAGGGAGGGGACCACGCCTACGAGCAGTACTTC CSVPKGGDHAYEQYF
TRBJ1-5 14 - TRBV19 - TGTGCCACCAAAGGGAGCCCGCTGGGTCAGCCCCAGCATTTT CATKGSPLGQPQHF
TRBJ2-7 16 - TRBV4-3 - TGCGCCAGCAGCCAAGATCTTGGGGGCACCTCCTACGAGCAGTACTTC CASSQDLGGTSYEQYF
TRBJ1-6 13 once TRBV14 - TGTGCCAGCACCCAAGAGCGGGGTTCACCCCTCCACTTT CASTQERGSPLHF
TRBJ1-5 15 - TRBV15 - TGTGCCACCAGCAGATCAACTTTGGGCAATCAGCCCCAGCATTTT CATSRSTLGNQPQHF
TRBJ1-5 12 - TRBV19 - TGTGCCACTACCCGGGGGGGACAGCCCCAGCATTTT CATTRGGQPQHF
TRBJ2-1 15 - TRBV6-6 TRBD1 TGTGCCAGCAGTCCCCGGGACAGGGGCTCGAATGAGCAGTTCTTC CASSPRDRGSNEQFF
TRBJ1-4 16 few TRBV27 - TGTGCCAGCAGTTTATCCGGGGGAGGAGGTAATGAAAAACTGTTTTTT CASSLSGGGGNEKLFF
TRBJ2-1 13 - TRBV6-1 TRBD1 TGTGCCAGCAGGGAGACAGGGACCCATGAGCAGTTCTTC CASRETGTHEQFF
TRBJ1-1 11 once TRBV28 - TGTGCCAGCACCTCCGATAGGGGAGCTTTCTTT CASTSDRGAFF
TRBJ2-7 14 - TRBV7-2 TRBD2 TGTGCCAGCAGTAGCGGGCCCCCCGTTTGGGAGCAGTACTTC CASSSGPPVWEQYF
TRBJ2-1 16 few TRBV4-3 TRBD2 TGCGCCAGCAGCCAAGATATAGCGGGGATCTACAATGAGCAGTTCTTC CASSQDIAGIYNEQFF
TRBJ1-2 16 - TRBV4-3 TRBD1 TGCGCCAGCAGCACCGCCTTGGGTCCGACAGGGTATGGCTACACCTTC CASSTALGPTGYGYTF
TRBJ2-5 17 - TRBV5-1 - TGCGCCAGCAGCTTGGAAACCGGGACACCGACGCAAGAGACCCAGTACTTC CASSLETGTPTQETQYF
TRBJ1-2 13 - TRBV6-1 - TGTGCCAGCAGAACCCTTTGGGGGGATGGCTACACCTTC CASRTLWGDGYTF
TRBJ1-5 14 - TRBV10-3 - TGTGCCATCAGCGTGGACAGTTCCAATCAGCCCCAGCATTTT CAISVDSSNQPQHF
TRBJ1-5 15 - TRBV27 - TGTGCCAGCAGCCCATCCGGGACACTTAATCAGCCCCAGCATTTT CASSPSGTLNQPQHF
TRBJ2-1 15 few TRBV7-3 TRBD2 TGTGCCAGCAGCTGGGGACTAGCGGGGGCCAATGAGCAGTTCTTC CASSWGLAGANEQFF
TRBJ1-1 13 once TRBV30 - TGTGCCTGGATTGAACAGCCGAACACTGAAGCTTTCTTT CAWIEQPNTEAFF
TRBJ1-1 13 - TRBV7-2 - TGTGCCAGCAGCTACGTAACAGGCTCTGAAGCTTTCTTT CASSYVTGSEAFF
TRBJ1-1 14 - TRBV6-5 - TGTGCCAGCAGTACCTCCGACAGGAGCACTGAAGCTTTCTTT CASSTSDRSTEAFF
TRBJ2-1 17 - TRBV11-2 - TGTGCCAGCAGCTTAGCTCCACCAGGCAGCTCCTACAATGAGCAGTTCTTC CASSLAPPGSSYNEQFF
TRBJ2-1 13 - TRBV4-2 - TGTGCCAGCAGCCAAGAACTTAGCGGTGAGCAGTTCTTC CASSQELSGEQFF
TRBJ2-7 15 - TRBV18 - TGTGCCAGCTCACCACCCCGGGTTTCCTCCTACGAGCAGTACTTC CASSPPRVSSYEQYF
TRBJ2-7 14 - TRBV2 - TGTGCCAGCATGGACACTGGTAGGGGCTACGAGCAGTACTTC CASMDTGRGYEQYF